Shown below are 26 T cell receptor beta chains from a single sample sequenced in a study of human T cells and chemical hapten exposure. TCRdb reanalysed the RACE reads using MiXCR and keeps one entry per CDR3 protein. The profile shows 150,000 to 200,000 distinct CDR3 sequences, roughly 30% of them singletons. This sample's time point: pre-sensitization, week 0. Treatment: therapeutic diphenylcyclopropenone sensitization with weekly scalp DPC. Sequenced here: whole blood, sampled in connection with sensitization to the hapten diphenylcyclopropenone (DPC). These receptors were collected from a woman in her thirties with alopecia areata. Some clones in this sample may be carry-over from other donors' samples.

The chain has TRBV7-2 and TRBJ2-5, with D perhaps TRBD2 (6 bases). CDR3 length: 15 amino acids. Germline loops: CDR1 SGHTA, CDR2 FQGNSA. V gave up 1 base and J gave up 5 bases, with 14 bases separating them. The CDR3 sequence is CASSLVSRGGETQYF. CDR3 DNA: TGTGCCAGCAGCTTAGTCTCTCGGGGAGGTGAGACCCAGTACTTC.

This clonotype was seen more than once but under ten times. The genes are TRBV28 and TRBJ2-3, with D possibly being TRBD1 (5 bases). The CDR3 sequence is 15 residues long. V shed 1 base and J shed 0 bases, with 8 bases lying between them. From germline, CDR1 is MDHEN and CDR2 SYDVKM. The CDR3 protein is CASSLFGASTDTQYF. Here the CDR3 DNA reads TGTGCCAGCAGTTTATTTGGGGCTAGCACAGATACGCAGTATTTT.

The chain has TRBV29-1 and TRBJ2-7; D not certain. The CDR3 length is 17 residues. Trimming took off 2 bases at V and 4 bases at J, with 24 bases between the two ends. Germline-derived CDR1 and CDR2 are SQVTM and ANQGSEA. The CDR3, as DNA: TGCAGCGTTGAAACTACCCGGATGGGCGGAGCCGGGTACGAGCAGTACTTC. As protein: CSVETTRMGGAGYEQYF.

This sequence joins TRBV27 and TRBJ1-6; tentative D call: TRBD1 (6 bases). The CDR3 consists of 15 residues. Between the trimmed V and J ends, which lost 8 bases and 7 bases, there was a span of 18 bases. From germline, CDR1 is MNHEY and CDR2 SMNVEV (reference sequence). The DNA of the CDR3 is TGTGCCAGCCGCCCCTCGGGGGGCGGCAATTCACCCCTCCACTTT. Encoded protein: CASRPSGGGNSPLHF.

The rearrangement links TRBV24-1 to TRBJ1-5; D remains ambiguous. The CDR3 length is 12 residues. Germline assignment: CDR1 KGHDR and CDR2 SFDVKD. V was pared by 4 bases and J by 7 bases, with 7 bases between. The CDR3 coding sequence is TGTGCCACCAGTGACACGGGACAGCCCCAGCATTTT. Amino acid sequence: CATSDTGQPQHF.

V gene TRBV9 combines with J gene TRBJ1-6; no reliable D call. V lost 4 bases and J lost 9, with 14 bases in between. The germline V gene encodes CDR1 SGDLS and CDR2 YYNGEE. The CDR3 is made up of 14 amino acids. The CDR3 coding sequence is TGTGCCAGCAGCAACGGAGTTTCGGGTTCACCCCTCCACTTT. It codes for CASSNGVSGSPLHF.

This clonotype appeared a few times. V usage is TRBV9 and J usage is TRBJ1-6, with D possibly being TRBD1 (5 bases). Trimming left V 4 bases short and J 5 bases short, with 13 bases between. The CDR3 consists of 15 residues. Looked up from germline, CDR1 is SGDLS and CDR2 is YYNGEE. CDR3 amino acids: CASSQRDPDNSPLHF. CDR3 sequence (DNA): TGTGCCAGCAGCCAACGGGACCCAGATAATTCACCCCTCCACTTT.

The rearrangement joins TRBV27 to TRBJ1-2; TRBD1 aligns across 9 bases. The V gene's germline CDR1 is MNHEY and CDR2 SMNVEV (reference sequence). Trimming cost V 7 bases and J 8 bases; bases outside gene matches: 5. The CDR3 contains 12 residues. This chain's CDR3 is CASKDRGDGYTF. CDR3 nucleotide sequence: TGTGCCAGCAAGGACAGGGGCGACGGCTACACCTTC.

The V and J genes are TRBV29-1 and TRBJ2-1, with 9 bases that match TRBD1. V dropped 6 bases and J dropped 4; count of bases not matched to a gene: 10. Germline-derived CDR1 and CDR2 are SQVTM and ANQGSEA. The CDR3 spans 15 residues. As DNA, the CDR3 is TGCAGCGTCGCCGGGACAGGGTGGTCTTACAATGAGCAGTTCTTC. Protein sequence: CSVAGTGWSYNEQFF.

This sequence joins TRBV28 and TRBJ1-1; D is unclear. Trimming stripped 5 bases from V and 1 base from J, with 2 bases between. In germline, CDR1 is MDHEN, CDR2 SYDVKM. There are 11 residues in the CDR3. The CDR3 DNA follows: TGTGCCAGCAGTCGGAACACTGAAGCTTTCTTT. Translated, it gives CASSRNTEAFF.

The chain has TRBV5-1 and TRBJ1-4; no firm D call. V was shortened by 4 bases and J by 4 bases, with 11 bases between the two germline ends. The CDR3 has 14 amino acids. Germline CDR1 reads SGHRS; CDR2 reads YFSETQ. The CDR3 bases are TGCGCCAGCAGCCATGGGTTGGATAATGAAAAACTGTTTTTT. Protein product: CASSHGLDNEKLFF.

This clonotype showed up many times. This chain joins TRBV28 and TRBJ2-7; 11 bases agree with TRBD1. CDR1 is MDHEN, CDR2 SYDVKM, per germline. The CDR3 has 15 residues. Germline trimming cut 4 bases from V and 4 bases from J; bases unmatched to any gene: 6. CDR3 protein: CASSSWDRGYYEQYF. CDR3 nucleotides: TGTGCCAGCAGTTCATGGGACAGGGGGTATTACGAGCAGTACTTC.

The chain links TRBV14 to TRBJ1-4; D is ambiguous. The CDR3 contains 16 residues. Trimming shortened V by 1 base and J by 0 bases, and 9 bases separated the two germline ends. Per germline, CDR1 SGHDN and CDR2 FVKESK. CDR3 amino acids: CASSQVRSATNEKLFF. The CDR3 region has the DNA TGTGCCAGCAGCCAAGTCAGAAGTGCAACTAATGAAAAACTGTTTTTT.

A word on this clonotype: The junction and the germline gene differ at one end; a read error may be behind it. This rearrangement joins TRBV28 to TRBJ1-1; D might be TRBD1 (5 bases). The CDR3 extends over 14 amino acids. The germline V gene encodes CDR1 MDHEN and CDR2 SYDVKM. The CDR3, as DNA: TGTGTCAGCAGTTTCGACAGCCGGAACACTGAAGCTTTCTTT. Amino acids: CVSSFDSRNTEAFF.

The J gene is TRBJ1-5, the V gene TRBV18; D not resolved. CDR1 KGHSH and CDR2 LQKENI come from the germline V gene. V was trimmed by 2 bases and J by 1 base, leaving 6 bases between them. This CDR3 is 14 amino acids long. The CDR3 is CASSPGESNQPQHF. As DNA, the CDR3 is TGTGCCAGCTCACCAGGGGAAAGCAATCAGCCCCAGCATTTT.

The chain uses TRBV4-2 and TRBJ2-5; D remains unclear. The CDR3 totals 12 residues. V lost 1 base to trimming and J lost 3 bases, with 3 bases between them. The germline CDR1 and CDR2 sequences are LGHNA and YNFKEQ. Written as DNA, the CDR3 is TGTGCCAGCAGCCAAGCGAAAGAGACCCAGTACTTC. Translated, it gives CASSQAKETQYF.

This clonotype occurred a few times. The chain uses TRBV5-1 and TRBJ2-1; no definite D call. Germline CDR1 reads SGHRS; CDR2 reads YFSETQ. Trimming shortened V by 7 bases and J by 6 bases, and 17 bases separated the two germline ends. This CDR3 has 14 amino acids. The CDR3 region has the DNA TGCGCCAGCGCGATTGGTGGACCAACCAATGAGCAGTTCTTC. Translating gives CASAIGGPTNEQFF.

This clonotype was seen a handful of times. The CDR3 region is CATTAQNKVTYGYTF. DNA of the CDR3: TGTGCCACCACAGCCCAAAATAAAGTTACCTATGGCTACACCTTC. This chain joins TRBV28 and TRBJ1-2, with D uncertain. Germline V gives CDR1 MDHEN, CDR2 SYDVKM. V lost 10 bases to trimming and J lost 4 bases, with 22 bases between them. The CDR3 is made up of 15 amino acids.

In its sample, this clonotype was seen once. The V call is TRBV24-1, the J call TRBJ2-3; TRBD1 aligns across 8 bases. This CDR3 comprises 16 residues. V was pared by 5 bases and J by 0 bases, with 6 bases of the junction left unmatched. CDR1 KGHDR and CDR2 SFDVKD come from the germline V gene. The CDR3 here is CATSGFTGGSTDTQYF. The CDR3 bases are TGTGCCACCAGTGGCTTTACAGGGGGAAGCACAGATACGCAGTATTTT.

V usage is TRBV28 and J usage is TRBJ2-7; 7 positions match TRBD1. Per the germline V gene, CDR1 is MDHEN and CDR2 is SYDVKM. This CDR3 is built from 15 residues. Trimming removed 5 bases from V and 5 bases from J; junction bases left unmatched: 12. CDR3 loop: CASSPGTVKGHEQYF. CDR3 DNA: TGTGCCAGCAGTCCCGGGACAGTTAAAGGCCACGAGCAGTACTTC.

The chain couples TRBV28 to TRBJ2-3; D not certain. Germline V gene lookup returns CDR1 MDHEN and CDR2 SYDVKM. CDR3 size: 12 residues. V lost 6 bases to trimming and J lost 5 bases, with 9 bases between them. Here the CDR3 DNA reads TGTGCCAGCAGCCCTCTAGGAGATACGCAGTATTTT. This codes for CASSPLGDTQYF.

The chain has TRBV4-2 and TRBJ1-1; 7 bases align to TRBD1. V shed 1 base and J 5 bases; nucleotides not matched to a gene: 4. Looked up from germline, CDR1 is LGHNA and CDR2 is YNFKEQ. The CDR3 contains 14 residues. CDR3 DNA sequence: TGTGCCAGCAGCCAAGTAGACAGGGAAACTGAAGCTTTCTTT. It codes for CASSQVDRETEAFF.

This chain joins TRBV28 and TRBJ2-7, with D perhaps matching TRBD2 (7 bases). Per germline, CDR1 MDHEN and CDR2 SYDVKM. The CDR3 is made up of 15 amino acids. V lost 5 bases and J 3 bases, leaving 17 bases between the germline ends. The CDR3 DNA is TGTGCCAGCAGTCTGAGGGGGACTACCCTCTACGAGCAGTACTTC. It is translated as CASSLRGTTLYEQYF.

This chain links TRBV18 with TRBJ2-2; D is unclear. The length of the CDR3 is 14 residues. Trimming took 4 bases from V and 0 from J, leaving 6 bases between them. Germline V gene lookup returns CDR1 KGHSH and CDR2 LQKENI. CDR3 nucleotide sequence: TGTGCCAGCTCACTGGGGACGAACACCGGGGAGCTGTTTTTT. Translated: CASSLGTNTGELFF.

This clonotype has ten or more counts. Mismatch with germline at one junction end may stem from a read error. The rearrangement uses TRBV5-1 and TRBJ1-1, with D unresolved. The CDR3 has 13 residues. Germline V lookup: CDR1 SGHRS, CDR2 YFSETQ. The CDR3 loop reads CASSLVSNTEAFF. In DNA, the CDR3 is TGTGCCAGCAGCTTAGTCTCGAACACTGAAGCTTTCTTT.

The CDR3 DNA follows: TGTGCCAGCAGCTTCGGGGGACACTGGCAGTTCTTC. This sequence encodes CASSFGGHWQFF. The chain combines TRBV28 with TRBJ2-1; TRBD1 or TRBD2 may be the D gene (6 bases each). Trimming stripped 6 bases from V and 12 bases from J, with 15 bases between. The CDR3 totals 12 residues. CDR1 is MDHEN and CDR2 is SYDVKM in the germline V gene.